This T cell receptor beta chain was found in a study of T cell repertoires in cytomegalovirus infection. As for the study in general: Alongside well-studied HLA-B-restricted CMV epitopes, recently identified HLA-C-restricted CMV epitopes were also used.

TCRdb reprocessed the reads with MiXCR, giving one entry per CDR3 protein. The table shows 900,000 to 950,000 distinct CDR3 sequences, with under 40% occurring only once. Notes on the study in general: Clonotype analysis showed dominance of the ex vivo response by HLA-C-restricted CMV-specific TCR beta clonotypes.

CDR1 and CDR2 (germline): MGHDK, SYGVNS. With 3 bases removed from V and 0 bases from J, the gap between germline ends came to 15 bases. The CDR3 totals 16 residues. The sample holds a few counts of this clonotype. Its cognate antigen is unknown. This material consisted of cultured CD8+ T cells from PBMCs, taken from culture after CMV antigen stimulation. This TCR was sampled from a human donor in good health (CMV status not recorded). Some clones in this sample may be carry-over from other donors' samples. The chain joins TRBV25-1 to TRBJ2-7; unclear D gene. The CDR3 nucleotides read TGTGCCAGCAGTGACTCTAGACTGACGGACTCCTACGAGCAGTACTTC. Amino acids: CASSDSRLTDSYEQYF.